This T cell receptor (beta chain) comes out of a study of blood T cell repertoires in COVID-19. About the study: PBMCs, B-cell-depleted T cells, or T cells provided the cDNA or gDNA that made up the material.

Germline V gene data show CDR1 as DFQATT and CDR2 as SNEGSKA (reference sequence). V dropped 8 bases and J dropped 0 bases, with 6 bases sitting between them. This CDR3 contains 11 residues. Sequencing was performed with immunoSEQ multiplex PCR; in TCRdb, only in-frame clones are kept and a portion is missing. The data contain roughly 280,000 clones, 88% of them singletons. The chain recombines TRBV20-1 with TRBJ2-3; D gene unclear. The clonotype originates from a woman in her 30s with COVID-19, enrolled during active disease. Input material: peripheral blood. CDR3 in DNA: TGCAGTTCCTTAAGCACAGATACGCAGTATTTT. Translation gives CSSLSTDTQYF.